These T cell receptor beta chains were read from a single sample in a study of shared clonotypes between healthy human individuals. Here immunoSEQ multiplex PCR was the method, and the copy in TCRdb shows in-frame clones only, minus some. The data contain about 1 million clones, around 76% of them singletons. Sequencing input: memory CD4+ T cells sorted from blood. These receptor sequences come from a man younger than 35 in good health. The conserved cysteine and the conserved F or W are not part of the CDR3 here. Each record gives: V gene, clone size, J gene, CDR3 protein. Clone size appears in some rows only: once, few, many, or a class for an expanded clone.

TRBV7-2	many	TRBJ1-6	ASSSRGESYNSPLH
TRBV25-1	NA	TRBJ2-3	ASRGGTDTQY
TRBV5-1	few	TRBJ1-2	ASSTGQGAGYT
TRBV2	NA	TRBJ2-1	ASSGPTSGGSNEQF
TRBV4-1	NA	TRBJ2-5	ASSRNEQETQY
TRBV11-2	NA	TRBJ2-5	ASSLASGRRETQY
TRBV7-9	NA	TRBJ2-3	ASSPLAWRATDTQY
TRBV18	NA	TRBJ1-4	ASQTTANEKLF
TRBV2	NA	TRBJ2-5	ASSETSGRARGETQY
TRBV19	NA	TRBJ2-5	ASSIGTGDETQY
TRBV10-3	once	TRBJ2-2	AISRGQGGTGELF
TRBV27	NA	TRBJ1-1	ASSLQMNTEAF
TRBV7-8	NA	TRBJ1-5	ASSRVRTGTSNQPQH
TRBV6-5	NA	TRBJ1-1	ASRRGAEAF
TRBV11-3	NA	TRBJ2-7	ASSLTSGTKTYEQY
TRBV21-1	few	TRBJ1-2	ASSKEGTENINYGYT
TRBV5-1	NA	TRBJ2-5	ASSSRGGMETQY
TRBV18	NA	TRBJ1-1	ASSPNLGREAF
TRBV5-1	NA	TRBJ1-3	ASSLNGQGPSGNTIY
TRBV7-2	once	TRBJ2-7	ASSLGGRSVYEQY
TRBV6-1	once	TRBJ2-4	ASSDRTAKNIQY
TRBV5-5	few	TRBJ2-2	ASSLGPATNTGELF
TRBV11-2	NA	TRBJ1-1	ASSTRTWSGNTEAF
TRBV19	NA	TRBJ1-2	ASSTDIAVGYT
TRBV27	NA	TRBJ1-5	ASSQGIYSNQPQH
TRBV4-1	NA	TRBJ2-6	ASSQVELRGANVLT
TRBV5-1	NA	TRBJ1-3	ASSQLDGSSGNTIY
TRBV5-4	few	TRBJ2-3	ASSVTVGSTDTQY
TRBV7-9	once	TRBJ2-5	ASSLEGGETQY
TRBV9	NA	TRBJ2-5	ASSVFGLAANQETQY
TRBV5-1	NA	TRBJ1-5	ASSLNVGQPQH
TRBV29-1	NA	TRBJ2-6	SVPARGGRPSSGANVLT
TRBV27	NA	TRBJ2-3	ASKGALSTDTQY
TRBV5-1	NA	TRBJ1-5	ASSLGTGDGNQPQH
TRBV19	NA	TRBJ2-7	ASTRGQGELYEQY
TRBV28	NA	TRBJ1-2	ASSSMDRVYGYT
TRBV9	NA	TRBJ1-4	ASSTSGGNEKLF
TRBV30	NA	TRBJ2-1	AWSYRGQEQF
TRBV7-2	NA	TRBJ1-2	ASSYGVDGYT
TRBV19	NA	TRBJ2-3	ASSERAGGDTQY